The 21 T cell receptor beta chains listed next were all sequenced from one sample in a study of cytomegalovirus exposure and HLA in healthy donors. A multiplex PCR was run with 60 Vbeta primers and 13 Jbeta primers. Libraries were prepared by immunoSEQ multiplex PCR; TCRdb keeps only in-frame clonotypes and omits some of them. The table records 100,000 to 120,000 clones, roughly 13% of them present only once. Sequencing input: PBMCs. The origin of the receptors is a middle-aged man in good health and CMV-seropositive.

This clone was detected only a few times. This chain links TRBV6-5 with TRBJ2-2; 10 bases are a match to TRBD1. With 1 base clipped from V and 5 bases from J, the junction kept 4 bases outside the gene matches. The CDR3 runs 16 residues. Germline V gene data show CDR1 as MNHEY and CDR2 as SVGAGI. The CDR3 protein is CASSYLRGQGTGELFF. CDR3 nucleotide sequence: TGTGCCAGCAGTTACTTAAGGGGACAGGGGACCGGGGAGCTGTTTTTT.

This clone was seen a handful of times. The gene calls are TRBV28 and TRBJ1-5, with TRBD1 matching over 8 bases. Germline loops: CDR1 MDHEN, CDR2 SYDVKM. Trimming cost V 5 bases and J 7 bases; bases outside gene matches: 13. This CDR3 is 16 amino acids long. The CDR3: CASSPIRTGIRQPQHF. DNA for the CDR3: TGTGCCAGCAGTCCTATACGGACAGGGATTCGGCAGCCCCAGCATTTT. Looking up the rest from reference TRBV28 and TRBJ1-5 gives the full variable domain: DVKVTQSSRYLVKRTGEKVFLECVQDMDHENMFWYRQDPGLGLRLIYFSYDVKMKEKGDIPEGYSVSREKKERFSLILESASTNQTSMYLCASSPIRTGIRQPQHFGDGTRLSIL.

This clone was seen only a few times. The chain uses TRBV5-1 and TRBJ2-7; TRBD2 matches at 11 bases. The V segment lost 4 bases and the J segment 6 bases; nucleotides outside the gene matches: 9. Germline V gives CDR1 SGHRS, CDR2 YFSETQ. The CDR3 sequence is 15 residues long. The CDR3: CASSPPLAGDVEQYF. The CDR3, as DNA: TGCGCCAGCAGCCCCCCACTAGCGGGGGATGTCGAGCAGTACTTC. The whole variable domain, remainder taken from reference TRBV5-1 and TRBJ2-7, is KAGVTQTPRYLIKTRGQQVTLSCSPISGHRSVSWYQQTPGQGLQFLFEYFSETQRNKGNFPGRFSGRQFSNSRSEMNVSTLELGDSALYLCASSPPLAGDVEQYFGPGTRLTVT.

CDR3 region: CASSYASGPNNEQFF. For the CDR3, the DNA is TGTGCCAGCAGCTATGCTAGCGGGCCGAACAATGAGCAGTTCTTC. V and J are TRBV5-4 and TRBJ2-1, with TRBD2 identical over 8 bases. The CDR3 runs 15 residues. V trimming: 3 bases; J trimming: 5 bases; junction bases outside the gene matches: 7. The germline CDR1 and CDR2 sequences are SGHNT and YYREEE (reference sequence).

This chain's CDR3 is CASSIVDRGYTGELFF. As DNA, the CDR3 is TGTGCCAGTAGTATAGTGGACAGGGGCTACACCGGGGAGCTGTTTTTT. This rearrangement joins TRBV19 to TRBJ2-2, with TRBD1 matching over 9 bases. The germline gives CDR1 LNHDA, CDR2 SQIVND (reference sequence). V shed 1 base and J 3 bases; nucleotides not matched to a gene: 3. The CDR3 sequence is 16 residues long. The whole variable domain, filled in from reference TRBV19 and TRBJ2-2, reads DGGITQSPKYLFRKEGQNVTLSCEQNLNHDAMYWYRQDPGQGLRLIYYSQIVNDFQKGDIAEGYSVSREKKESFPLTVTSAQKNPTAFYLCASSIVDRGYTGELFFGEGSRLTVL.

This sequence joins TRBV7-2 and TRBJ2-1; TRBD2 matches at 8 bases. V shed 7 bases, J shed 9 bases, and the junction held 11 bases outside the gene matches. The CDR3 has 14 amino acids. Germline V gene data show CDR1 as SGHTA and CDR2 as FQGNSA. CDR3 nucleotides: TGTGCCAGCACTCGACCAGCGGGAGAGGCTGAGCAGTTCTTC. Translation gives CASTRPAGEAEQFF.

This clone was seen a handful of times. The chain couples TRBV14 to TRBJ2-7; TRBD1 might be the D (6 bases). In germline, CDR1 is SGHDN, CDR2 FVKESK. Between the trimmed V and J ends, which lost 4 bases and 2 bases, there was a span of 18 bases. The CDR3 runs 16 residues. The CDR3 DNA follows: TGTGCCAGCAGCCCATTGGGGGCTGCCCCCCCCTACGAGCAGTACTTC. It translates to CASSPLGAAPPYEQYF.

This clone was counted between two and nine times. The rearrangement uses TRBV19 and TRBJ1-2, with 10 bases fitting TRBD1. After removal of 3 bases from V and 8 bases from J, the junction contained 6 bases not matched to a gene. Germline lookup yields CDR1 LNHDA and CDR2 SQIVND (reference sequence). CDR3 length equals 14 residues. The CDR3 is CASSIQGQGYGYTF. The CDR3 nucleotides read TGTGCCAGTAGTATCCAGGGACAGGGGTACGGCTACACCTTC.

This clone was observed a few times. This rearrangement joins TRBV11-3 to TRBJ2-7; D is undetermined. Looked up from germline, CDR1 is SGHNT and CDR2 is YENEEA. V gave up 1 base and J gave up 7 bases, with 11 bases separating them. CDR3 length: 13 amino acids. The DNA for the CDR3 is TGTGCCAGCAGCTTAGGAGTTGCAGGTGAGCAGTACTTC. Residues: CASSLGVAGEQYF.

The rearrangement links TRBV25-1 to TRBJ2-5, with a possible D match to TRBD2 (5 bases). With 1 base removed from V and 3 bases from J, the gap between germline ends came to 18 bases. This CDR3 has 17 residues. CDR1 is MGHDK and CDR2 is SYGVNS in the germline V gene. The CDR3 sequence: CASSEFEGRRRKETQYF. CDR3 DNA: TGTGCCAGCAGTGAATTTGAGGGTCGGCGGAGAAAAGAGACCCAGTACTTC.

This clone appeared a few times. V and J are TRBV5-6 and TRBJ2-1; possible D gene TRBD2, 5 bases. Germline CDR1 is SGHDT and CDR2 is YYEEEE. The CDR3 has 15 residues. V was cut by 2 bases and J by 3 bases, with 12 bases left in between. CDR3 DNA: TGTGCCAGCAGCTTTCGGAGGCGGAGCTACAATGAGCAGTTCTTC. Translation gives CASSFRRRSYNEQFF.

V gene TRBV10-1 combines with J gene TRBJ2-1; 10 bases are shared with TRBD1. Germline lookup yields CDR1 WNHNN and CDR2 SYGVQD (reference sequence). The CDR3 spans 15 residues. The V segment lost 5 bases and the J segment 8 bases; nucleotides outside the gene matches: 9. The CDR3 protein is CASSLGQGEGDEQFF. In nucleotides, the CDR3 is TGCGCCAGCAGTCTCGGACAGGGGGAAGGCGATGAGCAGTTCTTC.

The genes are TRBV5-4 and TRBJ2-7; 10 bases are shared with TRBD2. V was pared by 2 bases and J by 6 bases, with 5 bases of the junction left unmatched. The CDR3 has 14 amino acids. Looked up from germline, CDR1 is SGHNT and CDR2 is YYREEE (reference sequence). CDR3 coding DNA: TGTGCCAGCAGCTTCGAGCGGGAGGGCCCCGAGCAGTACTTC. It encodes CASSFEREGPEQYF.

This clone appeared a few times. CDR3 loop: CASGLAGGALLTEAFF. The CDR3 nucleotides read TGTGCTAGTGGTTTGGCGGGGGGGGCCCTGCTCACTGAAGCTTTCTTT. The rearrangement links TRBV12-5 to TRBJ1-1, with D possibly matching TRBD1 (6 bases). CDR1 LGHNT and CDR2 FRNRAP come from the germline V gene. The length of the CDR3 is 16 residues. V gave up 1 base and J gave up 4 bases, with 16 bases separating them.

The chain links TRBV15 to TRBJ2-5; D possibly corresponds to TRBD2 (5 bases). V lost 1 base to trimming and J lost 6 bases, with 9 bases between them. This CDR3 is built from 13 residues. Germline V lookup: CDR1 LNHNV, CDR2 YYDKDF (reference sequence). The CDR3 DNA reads TGTGCCACCAGCAGAGGGCAGCGGCAGACCCAGTACTTC. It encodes CATSRGQRQTQYF.

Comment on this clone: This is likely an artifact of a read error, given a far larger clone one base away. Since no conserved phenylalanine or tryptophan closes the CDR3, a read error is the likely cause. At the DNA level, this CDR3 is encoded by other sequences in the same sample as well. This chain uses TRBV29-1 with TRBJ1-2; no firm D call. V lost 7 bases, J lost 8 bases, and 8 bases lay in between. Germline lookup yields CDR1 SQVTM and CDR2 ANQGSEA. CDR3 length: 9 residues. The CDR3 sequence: CSAGGGYTV. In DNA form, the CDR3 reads TGCAGCGCCGGCGGCGGCTACACCGTC.

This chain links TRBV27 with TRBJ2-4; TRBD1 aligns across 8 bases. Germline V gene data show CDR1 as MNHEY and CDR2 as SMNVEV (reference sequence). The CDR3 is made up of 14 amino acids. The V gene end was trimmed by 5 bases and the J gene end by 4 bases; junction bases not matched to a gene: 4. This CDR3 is CASSPRQGKNIQYF. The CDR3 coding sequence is TGTGCCAGCAGTCCTCGACAGGGGAAAAACATTCAGTACTTC.

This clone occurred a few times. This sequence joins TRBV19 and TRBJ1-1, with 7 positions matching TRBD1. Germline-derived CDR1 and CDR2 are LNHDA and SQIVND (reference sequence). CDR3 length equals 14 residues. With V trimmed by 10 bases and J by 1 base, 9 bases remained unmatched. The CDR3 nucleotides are TGTGCCACCGCAGGGGGTGGGGGGAACACTGAAGCTTTCTTT. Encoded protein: CATAGGGGNTEAFF.

The CDR3 here is CASSLSPQSTTSGRGNEQFF. The CDR3 nucleotides are TGTGCCAGCAGCTTAAGTCCCCAGTCGACGACTAGCGGGAGGGGGAATGAGCAGTTCTTC. This chain links TRBV11-3 with TRBJ2-1, with TRBD2 matching over 14 bases. CDR1 and CDR2 (germline): SGHNT, YENEEA. V dropped 2 bases and J dropped 7; count of bases not matched to a gene: 16. This CDR3 region has 20 residues.

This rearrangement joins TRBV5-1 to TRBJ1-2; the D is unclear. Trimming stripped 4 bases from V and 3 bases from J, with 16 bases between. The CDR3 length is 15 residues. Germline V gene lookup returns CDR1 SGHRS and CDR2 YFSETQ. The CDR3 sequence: CASSQSVVVDYGYTF. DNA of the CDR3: TGCGCCAGCAGCCAATCGGTCGTGGTTGACTATGGCTACACCTTC.

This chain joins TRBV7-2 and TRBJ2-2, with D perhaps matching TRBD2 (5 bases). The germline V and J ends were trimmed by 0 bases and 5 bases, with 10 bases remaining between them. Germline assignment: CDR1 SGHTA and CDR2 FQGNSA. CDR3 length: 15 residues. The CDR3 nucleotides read TGTGCCAGCAGCTTAGCGCGGGCAGCTACCGGGGAGCTGTTTTTT. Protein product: CASSLARAATGELFF.